This T cell receptor (beta chain) was documented in a study of breast tumors, draining lymph nodes, adjacent tissues. Overall study results and limits: Data fit most tumor T cells coming from lymph node, expanding in tumor. Tumors had less TCR diversity than lymph nodes, more than nontumor tissue.

V dropped 6 bases and J dropped 6 bases, with 13 bases sitting between them. The CDR3 is made up of 13 amino acids. Axillary draining lymph nodes of breast cancer patients supplied the node samples. TCRdb recomputed calls from the multiplex PCR reads with MiXCR, one row per CDR3 protein. The table includes 150,000 to 200,000 distinct CDR3 sequences, roughly a third detected once. This clonotype was detected ten times or more. The antigen is unknown. This chain uses TRBV12-3 or TRBV12-4 with TRBJ2-3; D call uncertain. The receptor's source is a female donor with breast cancer. Some clones in this sample may be carry-over from other donors' samples. Sequencing used axillary lymph node tissue. The CDR3 loop reads CASSPVSPDTQYF. CDR3 nucleotide sequence: TGTGCCAGCAGCCCGGTGAGTCCCGATACGCAGTATTTT.